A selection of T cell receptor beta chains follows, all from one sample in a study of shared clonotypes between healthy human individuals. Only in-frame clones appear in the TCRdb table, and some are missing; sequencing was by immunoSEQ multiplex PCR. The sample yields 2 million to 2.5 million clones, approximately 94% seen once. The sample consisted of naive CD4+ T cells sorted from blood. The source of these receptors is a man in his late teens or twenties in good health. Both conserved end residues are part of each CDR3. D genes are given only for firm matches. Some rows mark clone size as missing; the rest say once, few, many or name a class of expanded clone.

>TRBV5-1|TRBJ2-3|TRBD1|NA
CASSLGQGIRADTQYF
TGCGCCAGCAGCTTGGGACAGGGTATCAGGGCAGATACGCAGTATTTT
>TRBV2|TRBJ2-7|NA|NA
CASSDRSYEQYF
TGTGCCAGCAGTGACAGGTCTTACGAGCAGTACTTC
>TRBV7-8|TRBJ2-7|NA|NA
CASTTGMAYEQYF
TGTGCCAGCACCACCGGGATGGCTTACGAGCAGTACTTC
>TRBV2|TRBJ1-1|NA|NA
CASSEGRNTEAFF
TGTGCCAGCAGTGAGGGCAGGAACACTGAAGCTTTCTTT
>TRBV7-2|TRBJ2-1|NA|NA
CASSLAGPLVNEQFF
TGTGCCAGCAGCTTAGCGGGACCACTCGTAAATGAGCAGTTCTTC
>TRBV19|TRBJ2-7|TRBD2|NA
CASSPTPSGSGYEQYF
TGTGCCAGTAGTCCGACCCCCAGCGGGAGCGGCTACGAGCAGTACTTC
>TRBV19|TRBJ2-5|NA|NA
CASSGGARETQYF
TGTGCCAGTAGTGGGGGGGCACGAGAGACCCAGTACTTC
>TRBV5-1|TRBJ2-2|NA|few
CASSSGFNTGELFF
TGCGCCAGCAGCTCAGGGTTCAACACCGGGGAGCTGTTTTTT
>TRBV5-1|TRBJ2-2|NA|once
CASSLEARLPNTGELFF
TGCGCCAGCAGCTTGGAGGCCAGGTTACCGAACACCGGGGAGCTGTTTTTT
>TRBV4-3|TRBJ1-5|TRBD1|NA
CASSQGNPGQAYQPQHF
TGCGCCAGCAGCCAAGGAAACCCGGGACAGGCTTATCAGCCCCAGCATTTT
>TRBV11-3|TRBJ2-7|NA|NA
CASSWGRAYEQYF
TGTGCCAGCAGCTGGGGCAGGGCCTACGAGCAGTACTTC
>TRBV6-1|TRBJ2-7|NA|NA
CASSERRGAEQYF
TGTGCCAGCAGTGAACGAAGAGGAGCCGAGCAGTACTTC
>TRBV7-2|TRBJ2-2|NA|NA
CASSLAGGSGELFF
TGTGCCAGCAGCTTAGCGGGGGGCTCCGGGGAGCTGTTTTTT
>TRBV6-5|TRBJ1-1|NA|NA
CASKAQGIVTEAFF
TGTGCCAGCAAAGCACAGGGAATAGTGACTGAAGCTTTCTTT
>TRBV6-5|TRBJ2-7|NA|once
CARRHSYEQYF
TGTGCCAGGAGGCATAGCTACGAGCAGTACTTC
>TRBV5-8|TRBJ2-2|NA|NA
CASSLNRGARTGELFF
TGTGCCAGCAGCTTGAATAGGGGGGCCCGGACCGGGGAGCTGTTTTTT
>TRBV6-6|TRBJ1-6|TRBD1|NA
CASSYKSGQGTSPLHF
TGTGCCAGCAGTTACAAATCGGGACAGGGCACCTCACCCCTCCACTTT
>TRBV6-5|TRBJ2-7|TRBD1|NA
CASSYGTGVYEQYF
TGTGCCAGCAGTTACGGGACAGGGGTGTACGAGCAGTACTTC
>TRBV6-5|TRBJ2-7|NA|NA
CASSYRQSSYEQYF
TGTGCCAGCAGTTACCGGCAAAGCTCCTACGAGCAGTACTTC
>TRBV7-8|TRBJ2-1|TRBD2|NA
CASSISGSNNEQFF
TGTGCCAGCAGCATTAGCGGGAGTAACAATGAGCAGTTCTTC
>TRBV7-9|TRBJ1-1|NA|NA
CASSLAPTGTEAFF
TGTGCCAGCAGCTTAGCACCGACAGGCACTGAAGCTTTCTTT
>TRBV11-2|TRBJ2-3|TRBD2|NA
CASSPGTSGRGTDTQYF
TGTGCCAGCAGCCCCGGGACTAGCGGGAGGGGGACAGATACGCAGTATTTT
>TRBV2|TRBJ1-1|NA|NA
CASRTFDGATEAFF
TGTGCCAGCAGGACCTTTGATGGGGCCACTGAAGCTTTCTTT
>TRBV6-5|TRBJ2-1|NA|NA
CASSTGQLGDNEQFF
TGTGCCAGCAGTACAGGACAGTTAGGTGACAATGAGCAGTTCTTC
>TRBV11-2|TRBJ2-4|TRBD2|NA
CASSDRPIAGVMYF
TGTGCCAGCAGCGACCGACCAATAGCGGGAGTGATGTACTTC
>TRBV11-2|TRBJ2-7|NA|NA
CASSLAGSYEQYF
TGTGCCAGCAGCTTAGCTGGGTCCTACGAGCAGTACTTC
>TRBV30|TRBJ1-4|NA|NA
CAWGAMGLTNEKLFF
TGTGCCTGGGGGGCTATGGGGCTAACTAATGAAAAACTGTTTTTT
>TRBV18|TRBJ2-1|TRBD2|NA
CASSPTSGRGDEQFF
TGTGCCAGCTCCCCTACTAGCGGGAGGGGCGATGAGCAGTTCTTC
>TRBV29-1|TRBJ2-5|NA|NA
CSVEDGMRETQYF
TGCAGCGTTGAGGACGGCATGAGAGAGACCCAGTACTTC
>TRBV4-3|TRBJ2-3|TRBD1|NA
CASSPNIDRVGTDTQYF
TGCGCCAGCAGCCCCAATATTGACAGGGTGGGCACAGATACGCAGTATTTT
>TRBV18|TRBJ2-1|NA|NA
CASSPGGTEQFF
TGTGCCAGCTCACCAGGCGGGACTGAGCAGTTCTTC
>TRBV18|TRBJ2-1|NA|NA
CASSRLDGGGNEQFF
TGTGCCAGCTCACGATTGGACGGGGGAGGCAATGAGCAGTTCTTC
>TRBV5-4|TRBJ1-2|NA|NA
CASSYRAYYGYTF
TGTGCCAGCAGCTACCGGGCCTACTATGGCTACACCTTC
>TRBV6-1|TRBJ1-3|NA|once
CASSGKQGLGANTIYF
TGTGCCAGCAGTGGCAAACAGGGTCTGGGGGCGAACACCATATATTTT
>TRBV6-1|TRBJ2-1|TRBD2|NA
CASSVSSGGYNEQFF
TGTGCCAGCAGTGTATCCAGCGGGGGTTACAATGAGCAGTTCTTC
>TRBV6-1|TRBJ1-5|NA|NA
CASSITSNQPQHF
TGTGCCAGCAGTATTACAAGCAATCAGCCCCAGCATTTT
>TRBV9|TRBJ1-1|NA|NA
CASSQGPNTEAFF
TGTGCCAGCAGTCAGGGTCCCAACACTGAAGCTTTCTTT
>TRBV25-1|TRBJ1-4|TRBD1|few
CASSEQGAREKLFF
TGTGCCAGCAGTGAACAGGGGGCTCGGGAAAAACTGTTTTTT
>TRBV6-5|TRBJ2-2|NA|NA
CASRGEVNTGELFF
TGTGCCAGCAGGGGGGAGGTGAACACCGGGGAGCTGTTTTTT